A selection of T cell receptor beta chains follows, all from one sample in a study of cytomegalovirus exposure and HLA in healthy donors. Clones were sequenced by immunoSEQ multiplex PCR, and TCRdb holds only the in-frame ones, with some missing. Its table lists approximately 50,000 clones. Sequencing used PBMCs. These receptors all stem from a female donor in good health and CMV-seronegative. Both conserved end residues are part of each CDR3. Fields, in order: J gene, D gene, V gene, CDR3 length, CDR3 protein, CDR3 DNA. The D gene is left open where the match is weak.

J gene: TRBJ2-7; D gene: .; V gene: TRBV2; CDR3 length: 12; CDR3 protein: CASSTRRAGISF; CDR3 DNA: TGTGCCAGCAGTACACGAAGGGCGGGTATCTCCTTC
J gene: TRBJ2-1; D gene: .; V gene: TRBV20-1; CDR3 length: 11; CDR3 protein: CSAQDSWEQFF; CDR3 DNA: TGCAGTGCGCAAGATAGCTGGGAGCAGTTCTTC
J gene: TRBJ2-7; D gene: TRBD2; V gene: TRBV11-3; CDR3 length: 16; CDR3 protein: CASSSGLAGGLHEQYF; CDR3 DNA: TGTGCCAGCAGCTCGGGACTAGCGGGGGGTCTTCACGAGCAGTACTTC
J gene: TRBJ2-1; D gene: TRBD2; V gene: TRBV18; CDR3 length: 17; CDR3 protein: CASSLAGVRRVWDEQFF; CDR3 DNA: TGTGCCAGCTCATTAGCGGGAGTCAGGAGAGTGTGGGATGAGCAGTTCTTC
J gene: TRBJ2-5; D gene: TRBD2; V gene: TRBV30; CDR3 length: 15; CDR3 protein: CAWSALGGGLETQYF; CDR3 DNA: TGTGCCTGGAGCGCCCTTGGCGGGGGGTTAGAGACCCAGTACTTC
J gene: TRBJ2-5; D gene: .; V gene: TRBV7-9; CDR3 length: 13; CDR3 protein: CASSFEGKETQYF; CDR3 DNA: TGTGCCAGCAGCTTCGAGGGAAAAGAGACCCAGTACTTC
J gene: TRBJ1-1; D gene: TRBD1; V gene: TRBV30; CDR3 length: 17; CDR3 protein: CAWSVRTGRGMNTEAFF; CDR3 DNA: TGTGCCTGGAGTGTCAGGACAGGGAGAGGGATGAACACTGAAGCTTTCTTT
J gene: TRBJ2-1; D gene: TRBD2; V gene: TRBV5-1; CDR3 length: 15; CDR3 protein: CASSLEGLADNEQFF; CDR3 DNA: TGCGCCAGCAGCTTGGAGGGACTAGCCGACAATGAGCAGTTCTTC
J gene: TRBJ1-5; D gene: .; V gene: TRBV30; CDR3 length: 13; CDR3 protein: CAWSDRSHQPQHF; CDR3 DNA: TGTGCCTGGTCCGACAGGTCCCATCAGCCCCAGCATTTT
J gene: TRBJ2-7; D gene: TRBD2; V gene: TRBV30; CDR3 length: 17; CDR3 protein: CAWSGRWGTSGIYEQYF; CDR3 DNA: TGTGCCTGGAGTGGAAGATGGGGGACTAGCGGTATCTACGAGCAGTACTTC
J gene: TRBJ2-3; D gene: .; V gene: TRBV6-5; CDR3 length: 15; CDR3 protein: CASSSDGVVGDTQYF; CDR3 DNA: TGTGCCAGCAGTTCCGACGGGGTAGTTGGAGATACGCAGTATTTT
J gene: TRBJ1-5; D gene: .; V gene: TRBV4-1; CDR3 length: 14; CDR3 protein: CASSQEQLNQPQHF; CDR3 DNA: TGCGCCAGCAGCCAAGAACAGCTTAATCAGCCCCAGCATTTT
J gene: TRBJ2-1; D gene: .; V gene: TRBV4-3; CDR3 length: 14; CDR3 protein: CASSQATGSNEQFF; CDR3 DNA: TGCGCCAGCAGCCAAGCTACCGGGTCCAATGAGCAGTTCTTC
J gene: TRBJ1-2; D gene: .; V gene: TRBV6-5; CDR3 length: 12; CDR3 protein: CASSPAGGGYTF; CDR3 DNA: TGTGCCAGCTCCCCCGCGGGGGGTGGCTACACCTTC
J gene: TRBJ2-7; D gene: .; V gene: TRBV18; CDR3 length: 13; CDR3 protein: CASSPNSINEQYF; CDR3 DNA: TGTGCCAGCTCACCAAATTCTATAAACGAGCAGTACTTC
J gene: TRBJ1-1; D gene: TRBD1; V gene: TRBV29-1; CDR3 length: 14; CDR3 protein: CSADKTGVNTEAFF; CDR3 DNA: TGCAGCGCCGATAAGACAGGGGTGAACACTGAAGCTTTCTTT
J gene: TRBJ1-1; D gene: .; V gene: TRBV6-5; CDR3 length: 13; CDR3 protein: CASSYKEDTEAFF; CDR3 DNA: TGTGCCAGCAGTTACAAGGAGGACACTGAAGCTTTCTTT
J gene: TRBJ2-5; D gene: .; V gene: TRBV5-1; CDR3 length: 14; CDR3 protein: CASSRSTGEETQYF; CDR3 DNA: TGCGCCAGCAGCCGGTCGACGGGAGAGGAGACCCAGTACTTC
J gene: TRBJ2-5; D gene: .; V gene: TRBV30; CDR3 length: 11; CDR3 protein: CAWTSLETQYF; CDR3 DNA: TGTGCCTGGACTAGTCTGGAGACCCAGTACTTC
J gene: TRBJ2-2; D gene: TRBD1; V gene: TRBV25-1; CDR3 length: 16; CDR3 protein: CASSETGGTNTGELFF; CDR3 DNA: TGTGCCAGCAGTGAGACAGGGGGGACGAACACCGGGGAGCTGTTTTTT
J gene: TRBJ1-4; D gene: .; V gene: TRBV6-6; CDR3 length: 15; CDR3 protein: CASSYPPGANEKLFF; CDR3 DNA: TGTGCCAGCAGTTACCCCCCAGGGGCAAACGAAAAACTGTTTTTT
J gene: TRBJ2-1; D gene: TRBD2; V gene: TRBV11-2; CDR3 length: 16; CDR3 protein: CASRESGGSSYNEQFF; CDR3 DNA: TGTGCCAGCAGAGAATCGGGCGGGAGCTCCTACAATGAGCAGTTCTTC
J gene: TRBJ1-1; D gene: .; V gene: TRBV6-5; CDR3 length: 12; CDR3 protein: CASSNRDNEAFF; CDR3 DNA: TGTGCCAGCAGCAACCGGGACAATGAAGCTTTCTTT